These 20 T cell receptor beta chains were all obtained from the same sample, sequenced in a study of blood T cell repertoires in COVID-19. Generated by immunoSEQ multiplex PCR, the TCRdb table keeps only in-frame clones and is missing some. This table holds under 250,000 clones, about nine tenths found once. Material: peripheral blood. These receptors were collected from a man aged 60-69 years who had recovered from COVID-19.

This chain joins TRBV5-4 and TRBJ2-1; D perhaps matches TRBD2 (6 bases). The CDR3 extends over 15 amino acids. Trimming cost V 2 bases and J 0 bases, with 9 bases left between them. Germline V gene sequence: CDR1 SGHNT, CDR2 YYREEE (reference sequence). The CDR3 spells CASSFPGSSYNEQFF. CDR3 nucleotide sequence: TGTGCCAGCAGCTTTCCCGGGAGCTCCTACAATGAGCAGTTCTTC.

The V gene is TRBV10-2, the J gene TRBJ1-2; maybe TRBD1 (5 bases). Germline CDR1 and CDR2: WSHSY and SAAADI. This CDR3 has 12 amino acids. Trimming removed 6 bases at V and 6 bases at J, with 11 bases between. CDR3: CASSQGSHGYTF. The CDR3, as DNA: TGCGCCAGCAGCCAGGGAAGCCATGGCTACACCTTC.

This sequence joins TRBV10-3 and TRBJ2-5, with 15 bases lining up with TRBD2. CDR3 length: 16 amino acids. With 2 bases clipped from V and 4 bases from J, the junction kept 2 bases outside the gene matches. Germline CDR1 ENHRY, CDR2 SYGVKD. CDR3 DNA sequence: TGTGCCATCAGTGAGGGACTAGCGGGAGGGCGAGAGACCCAGTACTTC. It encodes CAISEGLAGGRETQYF.

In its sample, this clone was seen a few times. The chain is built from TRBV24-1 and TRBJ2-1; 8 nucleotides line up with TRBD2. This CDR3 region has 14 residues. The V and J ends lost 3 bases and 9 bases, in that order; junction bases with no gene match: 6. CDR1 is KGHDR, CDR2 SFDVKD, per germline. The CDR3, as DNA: TGTGCCACCAGTGATATACGACTAGCGACTGAGCAGTTCTTC. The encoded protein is CATSDIRLATEQFF.

The CDR3 reads CSVGTGSPAEQYF. The CDR3 DNA is TGCAGCGTTGGTACGGGGTCCCCGGCCGAGCAGTACTTC. The chain combines TRBV29-1 with TRBJ2-7, with D tentatively TRBD2 (5 bases). This CDR3 is 13 amino acids long. The V and J ends lost 4 bases and 6 bases respectively, with 16 bases between them. The V gene's germline CDR1 is SQVTM and CDR2 ANQGSEA.

The CDR3 is CASSRSGGGGGPYEQYF. The CDR3, as DNA: TGTGCCAGCAGTCGCTCTGGGGGGGGCGGGGGCCCCTACGAGCAGTACTTC. The chain employs TRBV7-2 and TRBJ2-7, with a possible D match to TRBD2 (7 bases). Germline-derived CDR1 and CDR2 are SGHTA and FQGNSA. The CDR3 is 17 amino acids. Between the trimmed V and J ends, which lost 6 bases and 2 bases, there was a span of 23 bases.

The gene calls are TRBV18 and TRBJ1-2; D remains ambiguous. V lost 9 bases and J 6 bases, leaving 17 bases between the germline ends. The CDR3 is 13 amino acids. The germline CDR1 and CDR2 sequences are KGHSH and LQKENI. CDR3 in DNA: TGTGCCAGTCGGGCCCTTTGGAGGGATGGCTACACCTTC. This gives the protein CASRALWRDGYTF. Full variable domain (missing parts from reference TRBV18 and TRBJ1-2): NAGVMQNPRHLVRRRGQEARLRCSPMKGHSHVYWYRQLPEEGLKFMVYLQKENIIDESGMPKERFSAEFPKEGPSILRIQQVVRGDSAAYFCASRALWRDGYTFGSGTRLTVV.

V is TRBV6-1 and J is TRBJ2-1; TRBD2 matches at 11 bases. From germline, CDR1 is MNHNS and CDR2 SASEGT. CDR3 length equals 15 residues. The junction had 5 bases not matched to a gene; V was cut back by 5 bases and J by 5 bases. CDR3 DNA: TGTGCCAGCAGTCATACTAGCGGGGGTCACAATGAGCAGTTCTTC. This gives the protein CASSHTSGGHNEQFF.

CDR3 DNA: TGTGCCAGCAGTCAAGCGGGCAATCAGCCCCAGCATTTT. Translating gives CASSQAGNQPQHF. The V call is TRBV7-9, the J call TRBJ1-5, with D uncertain. V lost 6 bases and J 2 bases, leaving 8 bases between the germline ends. This CDR3 comprises 13 residues. Germline loops: CDR1 SEHNR, CDR2 FQNEAQ (reference sequence).

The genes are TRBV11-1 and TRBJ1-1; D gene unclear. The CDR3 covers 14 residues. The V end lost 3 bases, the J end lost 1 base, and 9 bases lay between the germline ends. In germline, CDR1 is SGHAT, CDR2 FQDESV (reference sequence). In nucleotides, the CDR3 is TGTGCCAGCAGCTTCGGGAGGAGGAACACTGAAGCTTTCTTT. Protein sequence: CASSFGRRNTEAFF.

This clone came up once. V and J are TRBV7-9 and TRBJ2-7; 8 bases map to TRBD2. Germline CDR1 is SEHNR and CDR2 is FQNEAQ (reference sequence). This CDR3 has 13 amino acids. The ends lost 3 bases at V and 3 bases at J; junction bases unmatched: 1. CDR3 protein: CASSFLAGYEQYF. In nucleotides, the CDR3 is TGTGCCAGCAGCTTTCTAGCGGGCTACGAGCAGTACTTC.

CDR3 sequence reads: CASSSGQGALLYGYTF. CDR3 nucleotides: TGTGCCAGTAGTAGCGGACAGGGGGCGCTTTTGTATGGCTACACCTTC. The chain employs TRBV19 and TRBJ1-2; TRBD1 agrees at 11 bases. Per the germline V gene, CDR1 is LNHDA and CDR2 is SQIVND (reference sequence). This CDR3 spans 16 amino acids. V gave up 4 bases and J gave up 5 bases; unmatched junction bases: 9. Complete variable domain (other parts from reference TRBV19 and TRBJ1-2): DGGITQSPKYLFRKEGQNVTLSCEQNLNHDAMYWYRQDPGQGLRLIYYSQIVNDFQKGDIAEGYSVSREKKESFPLTVTSAQKNPTAFYLCASSSGQGALLYGYTFGSGTRLTVV.

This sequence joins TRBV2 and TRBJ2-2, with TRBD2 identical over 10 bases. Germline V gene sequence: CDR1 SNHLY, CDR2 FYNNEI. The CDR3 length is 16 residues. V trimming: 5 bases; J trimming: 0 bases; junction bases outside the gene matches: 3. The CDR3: CASSTSGGANTGELFF. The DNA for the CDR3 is TGTGCCAGCAGTACCAGCGGGGGGGCGAACACCGGGGAGCTGTTTTTT.

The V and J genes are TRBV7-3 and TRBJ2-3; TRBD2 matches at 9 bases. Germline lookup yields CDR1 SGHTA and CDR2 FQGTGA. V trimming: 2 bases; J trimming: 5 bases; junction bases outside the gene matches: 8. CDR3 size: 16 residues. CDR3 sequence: CASSLGSGGLGDTQYF. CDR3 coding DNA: TGTGCCAGCAGCTTAGGGAGCGGGGGGCTAGGAGATACGCAGTATTTT.

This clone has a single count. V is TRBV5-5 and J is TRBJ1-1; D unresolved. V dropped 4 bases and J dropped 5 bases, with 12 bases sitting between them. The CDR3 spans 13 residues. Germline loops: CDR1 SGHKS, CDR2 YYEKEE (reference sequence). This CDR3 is CASSPTTQTEAFF. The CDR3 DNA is TGTGCCAGCAGCCCAACGACACAAACTGAAGCTTTCTTT. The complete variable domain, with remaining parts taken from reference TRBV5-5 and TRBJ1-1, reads DAGVTQSPTHLIKTRGQQVTLRCSPISGHKSVSWYQQVLGQGPQFIFQYYEKEERGRGNFPDRFSARQFPNYSSELNVNALLLGDSALYLCASSPTTQTEAFFGQGTRLTVV.

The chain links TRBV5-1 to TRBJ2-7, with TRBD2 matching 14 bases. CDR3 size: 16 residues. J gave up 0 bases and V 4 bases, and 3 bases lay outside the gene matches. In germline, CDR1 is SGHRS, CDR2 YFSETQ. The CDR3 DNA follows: TGCGCCAGCAGCGGGACTAGCGGGAGTACCTCCTACGAGCAGTACTTC. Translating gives CASSGTSGSTSYEQYF. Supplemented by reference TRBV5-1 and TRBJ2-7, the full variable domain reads KAGVTQTPRYLIKTRGQQVTLSCSPISGHRSVSWYQQTPGQGLQFLFEYFSETQRNKGNFPGRFSGRQFSNSRSEMNVSTLELGDSALYLCASSGTSGSTSYEQYFGPGTRLTVT.

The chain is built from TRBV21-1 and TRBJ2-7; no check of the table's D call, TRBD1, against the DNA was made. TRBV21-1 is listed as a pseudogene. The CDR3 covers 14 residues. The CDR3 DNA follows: TGTGCCAGCAGCAAACCGACAGATCCCTACGAGCAGTACTTC. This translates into CASSKPTDPYEQYF.

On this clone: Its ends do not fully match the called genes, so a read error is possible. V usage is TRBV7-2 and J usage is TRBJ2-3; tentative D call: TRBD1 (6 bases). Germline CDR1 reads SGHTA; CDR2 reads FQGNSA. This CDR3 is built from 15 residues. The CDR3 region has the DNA TGTGCCAGCAGCCCCCACAGGGCTGGCACCGATACGCAGTATTTT. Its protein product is CASSPHRAGTDTQYF.

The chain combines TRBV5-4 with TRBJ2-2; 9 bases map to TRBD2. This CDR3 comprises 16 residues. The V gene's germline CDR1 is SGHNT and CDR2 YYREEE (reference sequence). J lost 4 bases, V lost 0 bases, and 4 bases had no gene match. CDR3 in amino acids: CASSLGLAEVTGELFF. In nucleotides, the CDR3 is TGTGCCAGCAGCTTGGGACTAGCGGAAGTCACCGGGGAGCTGTTTTTT.

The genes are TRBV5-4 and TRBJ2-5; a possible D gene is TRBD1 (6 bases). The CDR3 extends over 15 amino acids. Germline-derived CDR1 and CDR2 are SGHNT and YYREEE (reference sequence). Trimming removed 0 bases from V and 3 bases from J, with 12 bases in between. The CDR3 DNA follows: TGTGCCAGCAGCTTGGCATTGGGACAAAAAGAGACCCAGTACTTC. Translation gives CASSLALGQKETQYF.